This TCR beta chain was profiled in a study of shared clonotypes between healthy human individuals. Clones were read by immunoSEQ multiplex PCR, and TCRdb kept only the in-frame ones, dropping some. Of some 650,000 clones listed, 95% to 98% are singletons. Study observations and caveats: Only blood samples were collected, and tissue repertoires likely differ. Donor scarcity curtailed the genetic and exposure-history diversity represented herein.

Of note for this clone: What it binds is not known.

This CDR3 is built from 16 residues. Germline assignment: CDR1 SGHRS and CDR2 YFSETQ. V trimming: 0 bases; J trimming: 3 bases; junction bases outside the gene matches: 3. The sequence came from a woman between 25 and 40 years old in good health. The V call is TRBV5-1, the J call TRBJ2-1, with TRBD2 identical over 10 bases. The sequenced sample was naive CD4+ T cells sorted from blood. Noted subset: CD45RA+ positively selected. The DNA for the CDR3 is TGCGCCAGCAGCTTGGAGCCTAGCGGGAGCTACAATGAGCAGTTCTTC. Its translation: CASSLEPSGSYNEQFF.